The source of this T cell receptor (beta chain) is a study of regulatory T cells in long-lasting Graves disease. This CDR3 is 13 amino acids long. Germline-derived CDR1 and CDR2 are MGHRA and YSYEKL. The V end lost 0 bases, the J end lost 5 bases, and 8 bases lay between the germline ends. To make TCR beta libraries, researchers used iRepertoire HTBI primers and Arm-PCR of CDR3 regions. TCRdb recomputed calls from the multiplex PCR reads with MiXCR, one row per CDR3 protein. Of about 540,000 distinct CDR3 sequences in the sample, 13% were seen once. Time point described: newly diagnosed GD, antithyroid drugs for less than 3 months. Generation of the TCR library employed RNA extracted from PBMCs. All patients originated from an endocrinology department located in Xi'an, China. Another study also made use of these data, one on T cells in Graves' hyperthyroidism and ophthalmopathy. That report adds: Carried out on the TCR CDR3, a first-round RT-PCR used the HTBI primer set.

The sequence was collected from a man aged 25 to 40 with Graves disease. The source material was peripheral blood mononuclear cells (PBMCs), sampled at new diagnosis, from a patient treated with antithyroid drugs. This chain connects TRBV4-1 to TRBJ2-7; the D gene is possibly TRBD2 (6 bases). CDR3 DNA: TGCGCCAGCAGCCAAGAGGGACTCAACGAGCAGTACTTC. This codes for CASSQEGLNEQYF.